These 6 T cell receptor beta chains were sequenced from one sample in a study of regulatory T cells in long-lasting Graves disease. Time point specified: persistent/refractory GD, antithyroid drugs over 5 years with positive TRAb. The authors made the TCR library using RNA they extracted from PBMCs. Through Arm-PCR of CDR3 regions and iRepertoire HTBI primers, TCR beta libraries were built. TCRdb re-analysed the multiplex PCR reads in MiXCR, keeping a single row per CDR3 protein. The sample holds approximately 380,000 distinct CDR3 sequences, less than 25% seen once. Sequences were derived from peripheral blood mononuclear cells (PBMCs), sampled when the disease was refractory, from a patient treated with antithyroid drugs. These receptors originate from a female donor with Graves disease.

This clonotype occurred many times. The rearrangement links TRBV15 to TRBJ1-4; TRBD1 is a possible D gene (5 bases). This CDR3 contains 13 residues. From germline, CDR1 is LNHNV and CDR2 YYDKDF (reference sequence). The germline V and J ends were trimmed by 8 bases and 6 bases, with 13 bases remaining between them. CDR3 in DNA: TGTGCCACCCGGGCCCCGGGGGATGAAAAACTGTTTTTT. Amino acids: CATRAPGDEKLFF.

Concerning this clonotype: Only one base separates this from a far larger clonotype, so it likely reflects a read error. CDR3 loop: CASSLSRTSYEQYF. The CDR3 region has the DNA TGTGCCAGCAGTTTGTCAAGAACCTCCTACGAGCAGTACTTC. The V call is TRBV12-3 or TRBV12-4, the J call TRBJ2-7; D unclear. V was shortened by 3 bases and J by 0 bases, with 9 bases between the two germline ends. The CDR3 totals 14 residues.

The V call is TRBV2, the J call TRBJ2-7; D unclear. Germline CDR1 reads SNHLY; CDR2 reads FYNNEI. The V and J ends lost 6 bases and 3 bases respectively, with 9 bases between them. This CDR3 has 12 residues. CDR3 protein: CASRPALYEQYF. CDR3 bases: TGTGCCAGCAGACCTGCCCTCTACGAGCAGTACTTC.

This clonotype has just a few counts. The gene calls are TRBV7-2 and TRBJ2-2, with unresolved D. The germline CDR1 and CDR2 sequences are SGHTA and FQGNSA. The CDR3 has 16 amino acids. V lost 1 base and J 4 bases, leaving 13 bases between the germline ends. This chain's CDR3 is CASSLDGQVFTGELFF. The CDR3 nucleotides are TGTGCCAGCAGCTTAGATGGGCAGGTTTTCACCGGGGAGCTGTTTTTT.

This chain links TRBV7-2 with TRBJ2-3; 10 bases are a match to TRBD2. The CDR3 sequence is 15 residues long. V lost 4 bases, J lost 5 bases, and 6 bases stayed unmatched. In germline, CDR1 is SGHTA, CDR2 FQGNSA. The DNA for the CDR3 is TGTGCCAGCAGCTACCTGGGACTAGCGTTAGATACGCAGTATTTT. Its translation is CASSYLGLALDTQYF.

As regards this clonotype: This may be a read error: a much more frequent sequence differs by one nucleotide. The chain carries TRBV9 and TRBJ2-5, with D perhaps TRBD1 or TRBD2 (5 bases each). Germline CDR1 SGDLS, CDR2 YYNGEE. V was cut by 4 bases and J by 5 bases, with 15 bases left in between. This CDR3 comprises 14 residues. CDR3 residues: CASSPDGGWETQYF. CDR3 nucleotides: TGTGCCAGCAGCCCGGATGGGGGATGGGAGACCCAGTACTTC.